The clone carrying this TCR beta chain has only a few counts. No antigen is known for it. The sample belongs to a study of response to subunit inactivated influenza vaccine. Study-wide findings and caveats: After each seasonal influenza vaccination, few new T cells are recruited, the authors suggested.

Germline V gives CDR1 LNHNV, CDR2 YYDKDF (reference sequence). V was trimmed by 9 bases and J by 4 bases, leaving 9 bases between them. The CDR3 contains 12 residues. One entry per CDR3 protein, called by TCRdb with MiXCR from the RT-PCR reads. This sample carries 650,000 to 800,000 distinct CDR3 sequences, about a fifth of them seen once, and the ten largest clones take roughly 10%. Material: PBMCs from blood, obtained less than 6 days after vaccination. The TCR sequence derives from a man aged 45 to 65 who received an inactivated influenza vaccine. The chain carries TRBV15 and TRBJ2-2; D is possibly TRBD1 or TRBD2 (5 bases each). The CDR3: CATGTSTGELFF. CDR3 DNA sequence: TGTGCCACAGGGACCTCCACCGGGGAGCTGTTTTTT.